This TCR beta chain appears in the sequencing data of a study of response to subunit inactivated influenza vaccine. Study-wide findings and caveats: The study's authors posited that every seasonal influenza vaccination enlists few new T cells.

As for this clonotype: Its antigen is undetermined.

The germline CDR1 and CDR2 sequences are SGHVS and FQNEAQ. V trimming: 0 bases; J trimming: 8 bases; junction bases outside the gene matches: 3. The CDR3 is 14 residues long. TCRdb reprocessed the RT-PCR reads with MiXCR, giving one entry per CDR3 protein. The sample lists about 520,000 distinct CDR3 sequences; 25% were seen once. The J gene is TRBJ2-3, the V gene TRBV7-8, with 9 bases fitting TRBD2. Specimen: CD4+ T cells sorted from PBMCs, collected 5 days after vaccination. The source of this sequence is a man aged 45-65 years who received an inactivated influenza vaccine. The CDR3 protein is CASSLASGRGTQYF. DNA for the CDR3: TGTGCCAGCAGCTTAGCTAGCGGGAGAGGTACGCAGTATTTT. The variable domain in full, completed from reference TRBV7-8 and TRBJ2-3, reads GAGVSQSPRYKVAKRGQDVALRCDPISGHVSLFWYQQALGQGPEFLTYFQNEAQLDKSGLPSDRFFAERPEGSVSTLKIQRTQQEDSAVYLCASSLASGRGTQYFGPGTRLTVL.